A single sample gave rise to the 10 T cell receptor beta chains below, sequenced in a study of patients with pleural tuberculosis. TCRdb reanalysed the reads using MiXCR and keeps one entry per CDR3 protein. The table shows under 55,000 distinct CDR3 sequences, with 5.5% to 8% occurring only once. The source is a human donor with pleural tuberculosis.

Remarks on this clonotype: A much larger clone sits a single nucleotide away, making a read error possible. The chain is built from TRBV29-1 and TRBJ1-1, with a weak D call TRBD1 (6 bases). The germline V and J ends were trimmed by 3 bases and 8 bases, with 10 bases remaining between them. The CDR3 extends over 11 amino acids. Germline values: CDR1 SQVTM, CDR2 ANQGSEA. The CDR3 nucleotides read TGCAGCGTTGACTCCGGGGGCGAAGCTTTCTTT. It codes for CSVDSGGEAFF. The whole variable domain, remainder taken from reference TRBV29-1 and TRBJ1-1, is SAVISQKPSRDICQRGTSLTIQCQVDSQVTMMFWYRQQPGQSLTLIATANQGSEATYESGFVIDKFPISRPNLTFSTLTVSNMSPEDSSIYLCSVDSGGEAFFGQGTRLTVV.

Details on this clonotype: This sequence may be a read error, since a much larger clone differs from it by one base. The chain links TRBV5-6 to TRBJ1-1; 7 positions agree with TRBD1. The V gene's germline CDR1 is SGHDT and CDR2 YYEEEE. Trimming at V came to 5 bases and at J to 5 bases, leaving 6 bases not matched to a gene. The CDR3 extends over 13 amino acids. CDR3 in DNA: TGTGCCAGCAGTCCAGGGGGTTTTACTGAAGCTTTCTTT. Protein product: CASSPGGFTEAFF.

The rearrangement joins TRBV27 to TRBJ1-2; maybe TRBD1 (5 bases). Germline V gives CDR1 MNHEY, CDR2 SMNVEV (reference sequence). This CDR3 has 13 amino acids. V was pared by 3 bases and J by 5 bases, with 10 bases between. The CDR3 DNA sequence: TGTGCCAGCAGTTTGGCAGGGCGATATGGCTACACCTTC. Its translation: CASSLAGRYGYTF.

Many counts were recorded for this clonotype. This chain uses TRBV6-2 or TRBV6-3 with TRBJ2-1, with D uncertain. Trimming shortened V by 2 bases and J by 5 bases, and 10 bases separated the two germline ends. Germline V gives CDR1 MNHEY, CDR2 SVGEGT. This CDR3 has 14 residues. CDR3 coding DNA: TGTGCCAGCAGTTACAGTGTGTCCAACAATGAGCAGTTCTTC. Translated: CASSYSVSNNEQFF.

This clonotype came up many times. The chain couples TRBV6-4 to TRBJ2-7; either TRBD1 or TRBD2 may supply D (5 bases each). The CDR3 length is 15 residues. Germline-derived CDR1 and CDR2 are MRHNA and SNTAGT. The V and J ends lost 2 bases and 3 bases respectively, with 14 bases between them. The chain's CDR3 is CASSDRQKGDYEQYF. In nucleotides, the CDR3 is TGTGCCAGCAGTGACAGACAGAAGGGAGACTACGAGCAGTACTTC.

This clonotype was counted ten times or more. The chain uses TRBV4-2 and TRBJ1-5; TRBD1 agrees at 7 bases. In germline, CDR1 is LGHNA, CDR2 YNFKEQ. This CDR3 comprises 15 residues. The ends lost 0 bases at V and 1 base at J; junction bases unmatched: 0. The CDR3 DNA reads as TGTGCCAGCAGCCAAGACAGGGGGAGCAATCAGCCCCAGCATTTT. Amino acid sequence: CASSQDRGSNQPQHF.

Many counts were recorded for this clonotype. The rearrangement joins TRBV12-3 or TRBV12-4 to TRBJ2-1; D remains ambiguous. This CDR3 region has 11 residues. V gave up 5 bases and J gave up 8 bases, with 7 bases separating them. The DNA for the CDR3 is TGTGCCAGCAGTATCGTTGATGAGCAGTTCTTC. Its translation is CASSIVDEQFF.

Note on this clonotype: A much larger clone lies a single base off, so this may be a read error. This chain connects TRBV11-1 to TRBJ2-1; 11 nucleotides line up with TRBD2. This CDR3 comprises 15 residues. CDR1 SGHAT and CDR2 FQDESV come from the germline V gene (reference sequence). CDR3 sequence reads: CAGSSGLAALNEQFF. The CDR3 DNA is TGTGCCGGCAGCTCGGGACTAGCGGCCTTAAATGAGCAGTTCTTC. The full variable domain, in which reference TRBV11-1 and TRBJ2-1 provide the parts outside the CDR3, is EAEVAQSPRYKITEKSQAVAFWCDPISGHATLYWYRQILGQGPELLVQFQDESVVDDSQLPKDRFSAERLKGVDSTLKIQPAELGDSAMYLCAGSSGLAALNEQFFGPGTRLTVL.

Of note for this clonotype: Being one base from a much bigger clone, this may be a read error. The V and J genes are TRBV2 and TRBJ2-3; D is uncertain. V dropped 6 bases and J dropped 4 bases, with 8 bases sitting between them. The CDR3 runs to 12 residues. Germline V gene sequence: CDR1 SNHLY, CDR2 FYNNEI. The CDR3 region has the DNA TGTGCCAGCAGGAAGGCCCCAGATACGCAGTATTTT. Encoded protein: CASRKAPDTQYF.

This clonotype was found a few times. This may stem from a read error, because a much larger clone lies one nucleotide away. This chain uses TRBV20-1 with TRBJ2-1; D uncertain. Looked up from germline, CDR1 is DFQATT and CDR2 is SNEGSKA (reference sequence). The CDR3 sequence is 12 residues long. In DNA form, the CDR3 reads TGCAGTGCTCCGGACCATCTCAATGAGCAGTCCTTC. Protein product: CSAPDHLNEQSF.